The next 29 T cell receptor beta chains were all read from a single sample in a study of blood T cell repertoires in COVID-19. The data were produced by immunoSEQ multiplex PCR, yet TCRdb's version contains in-frame clones alone and is incomplete. The sample contains approximately 74,000 clones, roughly 90% of which appear only once. Sequences were obtained from peripheral blood. The receptor source for this set is a woman aged 55 to 70 with acute or convalescent COVID-19.

The CDR3 DNA reads TGTGCCAGCAGCGTAGTCGGCGGCCTTACGGGTACAGATACGCAGTATTTT. It codes for CASSVVGGLTGTDTQYF. The V gene is TRBV9, the J gene TRBJ2-3; D uncertain. V shed 0 bases and J shed 3 bases, with 17 bases lying between them. The CDR3 length is 17 residues. Germline CDR1 reads SGDLS; CDR2 reads YYNGEE. Full variable domain (outside the CDR3, taken from reference TRBV9 and TRBJ2-3): DSGVTQTPKHLITATGQRVTLRCSPRSGDLSVYWYQQSLDQGLQFLIQYYNGEERAKGNILERFSAQQFPDLHSELNLSSLELGDSALYFCASSVVGGLTGTDTQYFGPGTRLTVL.

The gene calls are TRBV9 and TRBJ2-1; 8 nucleotides line up with TRBD2. The CDR3 extends over 13 amino acids. Germline values: CDR1 SGDLS, CDR2 YYNGEE. After removal of 2 bases from V and 8 bases from J, the junction contained 3 bases not matched to a gene. CDR3 DNA sequence: TGTGCCAGCAGCGTGGGACTAGGCGATGAGCAGTTCTTC. Protein product: CASSVGLGDEQFF.

This chain connects TRBV7-2 to TRBJ2-2; the match to TRBD1 covers 8 bases. CDR3 length: 15 amino acids. Germline V gene lookup returns CDR1 SGHTA and CDR2 FQGNSA. V was pared by 8 bases and J by 1 base, with 6 bases of the junction left unmatched. CDR3 amino acids: CASGLDRVNTGELFF. CDR3 nucleotide sequence: TGTGCCAGCGGCCTGGACAGGGTGAACACCGGGGAGCTGTTTTTT.

V and J are TRBV5-1 and TRBJ2-5; weak D call: TRBD2 (7 bases). The CDR3 sequence is 15 residues long. V was trimmed by 4 bases and J by 5 bases, leaving 18 bases between them. The germline CDR1 and CDR2 sequences are SGHRS and YFSETQ. The CDR3 region is CASSPTGGYGETQYF. DNA for the CDR3: TGCGCCAGCAGCCCAACGGGGGGCTATGGCGAGACCCAGTACTTC.

The gene calls are TRBV16 and TRBJ1-6, with unresolved D. V shed 4 bases and J shed 8 bases, with 15 bases lying between them. Germline V gene data show CDR1 as KGHSY and CDR2 as FQNENV. This CDR3 contains 15 residues. Here the CDR3 reads CASSLLAPGDSPLHF. CDR3 coding DNA: TGTGCCAGCAGCCTCCTGGCACCCGGGGATTCACCCCTCCACTTT.

V usage is TRBV5-1 and J usage is TRBJ1-3; no clear D gene. Germline V CDR1 and CDR2: SGHRS, YFSETQ. This CDR3 contains 15 residues. Between the trimmed V and J ends, which lost 4 bases and 0 bases, there was a span of 11 bases. The CDR3 DNA follows: TGCGCCAGCAGCCGGAGCCCCTCCTCTGGAAACACCATATATTTT. The encoded protein is CASSRSPSSGNTIYF.

The V call is TRBV7-9, the J call TRBJ1-1; the D gene is possibly TRBD1 (5 bases). The CDR3 is 13 residues long. V lost 5 bases, J lost 1 base, and 8 bases lay in between. The V gene's germline CDR1 is SEHNR and CDR2 FQNEAQ (reference sequence). In DNA, the CDR3 is TGTGCCAGCAGCCGTACAGGGAACACTGAAGCTTTCTTT. Protein sequence: CASSRTGNTEAFF. The full variable domain, rest sourced from reference TRBV7-9 and TRBJ1-1, is DTGVSQNPRHKITKRGQNVTFRCDPISEHNRLYWYRQTLGQGPEFLTYFQNEAQLEKSRLLSDRFSAERPKGSFSTLEIQRTEQGDSAMYLCASSRTGNTEAFFGQGTRLTVV.

J is TRBJ1-4 and V is TRBV4-1; a possible D gene is TRBD1 (6 bases). In germline, CDR1 is MGHRA, CDR2 YSYEKL. The CDR3 has 13 residues. Trimming removed 6 bases from V and 7 bases from J, with 12 bases in between. In DNA form, the CDR3 reads TGCGCCAGCAGATCAGGGGTTTTTGAAAAACTGTTTTTT. It is translated as CASRSGVFEKLFF.

Written as DNA, the CDR3 is TGTGCCAGTACCCGCGGAGGTACGGTCTATGGCTACACCTTC. Its translation is CASTRGGTVYGYTF. The chain has TRBV19 and TRBJ1-2, with D unclear. V lost 7 bases to trimming and J lost 4 bases, with 16 bases between them. Germline V gene sequence: CDR1 LNHDA, CDR2 SQIVND (reference sequence). The CDR3 has 14 residues.

The V and J genes are TRBV5-6 and TRBJ1-1; 9 bases match TRBD1. V was clipped by 4 bases and J by 5 bases; unmatched bases: 6. Germline-derived CDR1 and CDR2 are SGHDT and YYEEEE. The CDR3 covers 14 residues. This CDR3 is CASSLDRGRTEAFF. For the CDR3, the DNA is TGTGCCAGCAGCCTCGACAGGGGGAGGACTGAAGCTTTCTTT.

The rearrangement links TRBV12-3 or TRBV12-4 to TRBJ1-4; no reliable D call. The CDR3 contains 13 residues. V was trimmed by 1 base and J by 8 bases, leaving 8 bases between them. The CDR3 bases are TGTGCCAGCAGTTTAGAGTACTCGGAAAAACTGTTTTTT. Protein: CASSLEYSEKLFF.

The chain employs TRBV2 and TRBJ1-1; D gene unclear. Germline CDR1 reads SNHLY; CDR2 reads FYNNEI. The CDR3 contains 16 residues. Trimming shortened V by 6 bases and J by 1 base, and 18 bases separated the two germline ends. The CDR3 nucleotides read TGTGCCAGCAGCGAACTGGCCCTTCCTGAGAACACTGAAGCTTTCTTT. This codes for CASSELALPENTEAFF.

The rearrangement joins TRBV4-2 to TRBJ2-3, with a tentative D call TRBD2 (7 bases). V was trimmed by 0 bases and J by 9 bases, leaving 16 bases between them. The CDR3 runs to 15 residues. Germline lookup yields CDR1 LGHNA and CDR2 YNFKEQ. The CDR3 spells CASSQETQGGGTQYF. The CDR3 DNA is TGTGCCAGCAGCCAAGAGACCCAAGGGGGGGGGACGCAGTATTTT.

V is TRBV18 and J is TRBJ1-6, with TRBD1 as a possible D gene (6 bases). V was clipped by 1 base and J by 7 bases, with 8 bases between them. The CDR3 runs 14 residues. Germline-derived CDR1 and CDR2 are KGHSH and LQKENI. CDR3 in amino acids: CASSPRQENSPLHF. The CDR3 DNA is TGTGCCAGCTCACCACGACAGGAAAATTCACCCCTCCACTTT. Full variable domain (missing parts from reference TRBV18 and TRBJ1-6): NAGVMQNPRHLVRRRGQEARLRCSPMKGHSHVYWYRQLPEEGLKFMVYLQKENIIDESGMPKERFSAEFPKEGPSILRIQQVVRGDSAAYFCASSPRQENSPLHFGNGTRLTVT.

This chain joins TRBV30 and TRBJ2-1; D is unresolved. This CDR3 is built from 11 residues. Germline V CDR1 and CDR2: GTSNPN, SVGIG (reference sequence). V dropped 3 bases and J dropped 16 bases, with 16 bases sitting between them. The CDR3 nucleotides read TGTGCCTGGAGCCAACTGAATTTACTCTTCTTC. Translating gives CAWSQLNLLFF.

In this sample, this clone turned up a few times. This sequence joins TRBV12-5 and TRBJ2-1, with 10 bases identical to TRBD1. Losses at the gene ends were 5 bases for V and 11 bases for J; bases not matched to a gene: 15. CDR3 length equals 16 residues. Germline loops: CDR1 LGHNT, CDR2 FRNRAP. DNA of the CDR3: TGTGCTAGTGGTCCCCCTGGGGGACAGGGGCCCCGTAAGCAGTTCTTC. This translates into CASGPPGGQGPRKQFF.

This chain joins TRBV5-1 and TRBJ1-3; TRBD1 might be the D (5 bases). Germline CDR1 is SGHRS and CDR2 is YFSETQ. V was clipped by 3 bases and J by 8 bases, with 21 bases between them. The CDR3 has 16 residues. For the CDR3, the DNA is TGCGCCAGCAGCTGGGGGGTGGCGGCCCTCATGGACACCATATATTTT. Its translation is CASSWGVAALMDTIYF.

This chain uses TRBV29-1 with TRBJ2-2, with unresolved D. This CDR3 is 11 amino acids long. Trimming stripped 3 bases from V and 6 bases from J, with 5 bases between. Germline V gene data show CDR1 as SQVTM and CDR2 as ANQGSEA. CDR3 DNA: TGCAGCGTTGAGAGCCCCGGGGAGCTGTTTTTT. The encoded protein is CSVESPGELFF.

The rearrangement links TRBV19 to TRBJ2-1; D may be TRBD1 (9 bases). Trimming removed 1 base at V and 13 bases at J, with 20 bases between. CDR3 length: 15 residues. The germline CDR1 and CDR2 sequences are LNHDA and SQIVND (reference sequence). CDR3 DNA: TGTGCCAGTAGTATAGTGGGACAGGGAGGGACTAGTCAGTTCTTC. Translating it yields CASSIVGQGGTSQFF.

The chain has TRBV5-4 and TRBJ2-7, with TRBD1 matching 12 bases. The J segment lost 7 bases and the V segment lost 4 bases, leaving 6 bases of the junction unmatched. This CDR3 has 14 amino acids. The germline CDR1 and CDR2 sequences are SGHNT and YYREEE (reference sequence). The CDR3 here is CASSRGQGAREQYV. CDR3 DNA: TGTGCCAGCAGCAGGGGACAGGGGGCGCGGGAGCAGTACGTC.

This rearrangement joins TRBV7-9 to TRBJ1-4; tentative D call: TRBD1 (6 bases). The CDR3 is 17 amino acids. Trimming left V 5 bases short and J 8 bases short, with 24 bases between. Germline CDR1 reads SEHNR; CDR2 reads FQNEAQ (reference sequence). The CDR3 region is CASSRSSGGTTREKLFF. The CDR3 DNA sequence: TGTGCCAGCAGCCGTAGTTCCGGGGGGACAACGAGGGAAAAACTGTTTTTT.

This chain joins TRBV7-3 and TRBJ2-3, with TRBD2 matching 11 bases. There are 16 residues in the CDR3. Germline loops: CDR1 SGHTA, CDR2 FQGTGA. After removal of 0 bases from V and 5 bases from J, the junction contained 4 bases not matched to a gene. CDR3 amino acids: CASSLTGTSGLDTQYF. For the CDR3, the DNA is TGTGCCAGCAGCTTAACGGGGACTAGCGGACTAGATACGCAGTATTTT.

The chain couples TRBV7-9 to TRBJ2-7; no clear D. With 1 base removed from V and 2 bases from J, the gap between germline ends came to 6 bases. Germline V lookup: CDR1 SEHNR, CDR2 FQNEAQ (reference sequence). The CDR3 runs to 13 residues. In nucleotides, the CDR3 is TGTGCCAGCAGCTTAGGCCGAGCCTACGAGCAGTACGTC. This encodes CASSLGRAYEQYV.

The chain recombines TRBV5-6 with TRBJ1-4; D gene ambiguous. This CDR3 region has 14 residues. Trimming left V 3 bases short and J 0 bases short, with 6 bases between. Germline V lookup: CDR1 SGHDT, CDR2 YYEEEE. The chain's CDR3 is CASSSDATNEKLFF. The CDR3 DNA reads as TGTGCCAGCAGCTCAGATGCAACTAATGAAAAACTGTTTTTT.

The chain employs TRBV4-2 and TRBJ2-1; 7 nucleotides align to TRBD1. CDR3 length: 15 residues. Germline loops: CDR1 LGHNA, CDR2 YNFKEQ. V was pared by 1 base and J by 9 bases, with 9 bases of the junction left unmatched. As DNA, the CDR3 is TGTGCCAGCAGCCAAGCGACAGGGCCGGCGGGTGAGCAGTTCTTC. Amino acid sequence: CASSQATGPAGEQFF.

The V gene is TRBV6-4, the J gene TRBJ2-1, with 7 bases identical to TRBD1. The germline V gene has CDR1 MRHNA and CDR2 SNTAGT. J lost 4 bases, V lost 8 bases, and 11 bases had no gene match. The CDR3 loop spans 15 amino acids. The CDR3 here is CASHPHRGPYNEQFF. DNA for the CDR3: TGTGCCAGCCATCCCCACAGGGGACCTTACAATGAGCAGTTCTTC.

The CDR3 is CSVARGGSGNTIYF. DNA of the CDR3: TGCAGCGTTGCGCGGGGGGGCTCTGGAAACACCATATATTTT. The chain uses TRBV29-1 and TRBJ1-3, with TRBD1 as a possible D gene (5 bases). V was clipped by 4 bases and J by 0 bases, with 10 bases between them. Germline assignment: CDR1 SQVTM and CDR2 ANQGSEA. CDR3 length equals 14 residues.

The chain is built from TRBV5-4 and TRBJ2-3, with 8 bases that match TRBD2. V was clipped by 0 bases and J by 3 bases; unmatched bases: 3. The length of the CDR3 is 15 residues. Germline values: CDR1 SGHNT, CDR2 YYREEE (reference sequence). CDR3 nucleotide sequence: TGTGCCAGCAGCTTGGTGGTAGCGGGGACAGATACGCAGTATTTT. Translating it yields CASSLVVAGTDTQYF. The variable domain in full, completed from reference TRBV5-4 and TRBJ2-3, reads ETGVTQSPTHLIKTRGQQVTLRCSSQSGHNTVSWYQQALGQGPQFIFQYYREEENGRGNFPPRFSGLQFPNYSSELNVNALELDDSALYLCASSLVVAGTDTQYFGPGTRLTVL.

The chain carries TRBV21-1 and TRBJ2-4; the table gives TRBD1 as D, unverified against the DNA. TRBV21-1 is reported as a pseudogene. The CDR3 covers 18 residues. The CDR3 nucleotides are TGTGCCAGCAGCGTCCGACTTGGGACAGTAGTAGCCAAAAACATTCAGTACTTC. Translation: CASSVRLGTVVAKNIQYF.